The present T cell receptor beta chain was sequenced within a study of OX40 agonist ivuxolimab in advanced cancers. Study background: Intravenous ivuxolimab at 0.01 to 10 mg/kg was given to patients every 2 weeks. Earlier anti-PD-1, anti-PD-L1 or anti-CTLA-4 therapy was permitted; around 40% had received some. Points from the study as a whole: It was not determined which antigens were specifically recognized by the peripheral T cells that had undergone clonal expansion. A proportion of nonresponders additionally exhibited low normalized T-cell clonal expansion.

With regard to this clone: Its matching antigen is unknown.

Germline-derived CDR1 and CDR2 are SGHNT and YYREEE (reference sequence). V lost 4 bases and J lost 3, with 7 bases in between. The CDR3 extends over 12 amino acids. Assay: immunoSEQ multiplex PCR; the TCRdb copy retains only in-frame clones and omits some. Among tens of thousands of clones, around 80% were seen once, and the ten largest hold approximately 15%. The source is an adult with an advanced solid tumor such as melanoma, head and neck, liver or kidney cancer. The specimen comprised CD4+ or CD8+ T cells sorted from blood, sampled in a trial of the OX40 agonist ivuxolimab. The chain uses TRBV5-4 and TRBJ1-1; possibly TRBD1 for D (5 bases). The CDR3 region has the DNA TGTGCCAGCAGCCTGACAGACACTGAAGCTTTCTTT. The encoded protein is CASSLTDTEAFF.